This entry features one T cell receptor beta chain sequence. This sample stems from a study of blood T cell repertoires in COVID-19. V trimming: 4 bases; J trimming: 1 base; junction bases outside the gene matches: 3. This CDR3 has 14 residues. Germline-derived CDR1 and CDR2 are SGHRS and YFSETQ. The method was immunoSEQ multiplex PCR; TCRdb's version includes in-frame clones alone and lacks a portion of them. The sample lists tens of thousands of clones, roughly 87% occurring once. The sequence was obtained from a man aged 45-65 years with acute or convalescent COVID-19. The sequencing sample was made of peripheral blood. The rearrangement joins TRBV5-1 to TRBJ1-1; 8 bases map to TRBD1. Here the CDR3 DNA reads TGCGCCAGCAGCCCAGGGGGCTCGAACACTGAAGCTTTCTTT. Its translation: CASSPGGSNTEAFF.